Each of the 14 T cell receptor beta chains below was sequenced from the same sample in a study of blood T cell repertoires in COVID-19. Data came from immunoSEQ multiplex PCR; TCRdb stores just in-frame clones and leaves some out. The data contain about 320,000 clones, 90% to 95% of them seen just once; the ten biggest clones take up around 3.9%. The sample was PBMCs or T cells enriched from blood (not recorded which). The receptors derive from a woman younger than 45 who had been exposed to COVID-19.

The chain is built from TRBV11-1 and TRBJ2-5, with D possibly being TRBD2 (6 bases). Germline V gene data show CDR1 as SGHAT and CDR2 as FQDESV (reference sequence). The V end lost 1 base, the J end lost 5 bases, and 11 bases lay between the germline ends. The CDR3 consists of 14 residues. CDR3: CASSLVGGVETQYF. The CDR3, as DNA: TGTGCCAGCAGCTTAGTCGGGGGAGTGGAGACCCAGTACTTC.

This clone was detected only a few times. V gene TRBV5-1 combines with J gene TRBJ2-7, with 11 bases identical to TRBD1. Per germline, CDR1 SGHRS and CDR2 YFSETQ. The CDR3 spans 15 residues. V lost 4 bases to trimming and J lost 2 bases; unmatched junction nucleotides: 5. CDR3 loop: CASSLGTGGAYEQYF. CDR3 coding DNA: TGCGCCAGCAGCCTAGGGACAGGGGGGGCCTACGAGCAGTACTTC.

The chain carries TRBV6-5 and TRBJ2-1, with 7 bases identical to TRBD1. The V gene end was trimmed by 4 bases and the J gene end by 4 bases; junction bases not matched to a gene: 4. Germline lookup yields CDR1 MNHEY and CDR2 SVGAGI. This CDR3 comprises 14 residues. The CDR3 here is CASSFTTGYNEQFF. The DNA for the CDR3 is TGTGCCAGCAGTTTTACGACAGGGTACAATGAGCAGTTCTTC.

V is TRBV19 and J is TRBJ1-2; 8 bases agree with TRBD1. V shed 6 bases, J shed 6 bases, and the junction held 6 bases outside the gene matches. Germline values: CDR1 LNHDA, CDR2 SQIVND (reference sequence). The CDR3 loop spans 13 amino acids. The CDR3 is CASRPGQGDGYTF. DNA for the CDR3: TGTGCCAGTAGACCTGGACAGGGCGATGGCTACACCTTC.

The J gene is TRBJ2-1, the V gene TRBV9, with a possible D match to TRBD2 (6 bases). CDR3 length equals 15 residues. Trimming cost V 4 bases and J 4 bases, with 15 bases left between them. Germline lookup yields CDR1 SGDLS and CDR2 YYNGEE. This CDR3 is CASSSLDYKYNEQFF. The DNA for the CDR3 is TGTGCCAGCAGCTCCTTGGACTATAAGTACAATGAGCAGTTCTTC.

Concerning this clone itself: The identical CDR3 is also encoded by other nucleotide sequences in the sample. This chain joins TRBV5-1 and TRBJ2-1; 11 bases agree with TRBD1. Germline trimming cut 4 bases from V and 7 bases from J; bases unmatched to any gene: 4. This CDR3 comprises 14 residues. The germline gives CDR1 SGHRS, CDR2 YFSETQ. In DNA, the CDR3 is TGCGCCAGCAGCCTCGGGACAGGGGGTAATGAGCAGTTCTTC. Translation gives CASSLGTGGNEQFF.

The rearrangement uses TRBV7-3 and TRBJ2-1, with D possibly being TRBD2 (5 bases). Germline CDR1 and CDR2: SGHTA and FQGTGA. The CDR3 is 16 residues long. Trimming stripped 4 bases from V and 0 bases from J, with 13 bases between. CDR3 region: CASSSLSGSSYNEQFF. The CDR3 DNA is TGTGCCAGCAGCTCTCTTAGTGGGAGCTCCTACAATGAGCAGTTCTTC.

The chain couples TRBV18 to TRBJ1-2; 8 bases fit TRBD1. V lost 3 bases, J lost 8 bases, and 5 bases stayed unmatched. The CDR3 length is 13 residues. The V gene's germline CDR1 is KGHSH and CDR2 LQKENI. The chain's CDR3 is CASSPSAGGGYTF. The CDR3 nucleotides read TGTGCCAGCTCACCGTCGGCAGGGGGCGGCTACACCTTC.

This clone was recorded once. This chain connects TRBV4-1 to TRBJ2-7; 7 bases agree with TRBD1. Germline assignment: CDR1 MGHRA and CDR2 YSYEKL. The CDR3 has 14 amino acids. J was trimmed by 4 bases and V by 2 bases; bases with no gene match: 5. The DNA for the CDR3 is TGCGCCAGCAGCCAAAAGACAGGGCCGTACGAGCAGTACTTC. Encoded protein: CASSQKTGPYEQYF.

This chain links TRBV11-2 with TRBJ2-1, with 8 positions matching TRBD1. Germline-derived CDR1 and CDR2 are SGHAT and FQNNGV. This CDR3 has 15 amino acids. V gave up 2 bases and J gave up 4 bases; unmatched junction bases: 4. CDR3 in DNA: TGTGCCAGCAGCTTATGGCAGGGGGCTTACAATGAGCAGTTCTTC. Residues: CASSLWQGAYNEQFF.

This rearrangement joins TRBV7-9 to TRBJ1-3, with D possibly being TRBD1 (6 bases). The V end lost 5 bases, the J end lost 0 bases, and 20 bases lay between the germline ends. This CDR3 contains 18 residues. CDR1 is SEHNR, CDR2 FQNEAQ, per germline (reference sequence). CDR3 residues: CASSPRLGQILSGNTIYF. The DNA for the CDR3 is TGTGCCAGCAGCCCCCGCCTGGGACAAATACTCTCTGGAAACACCATATATTTT.

The chain couples TRBV5-1 to TRBJ1-3, with TRBD1 identical over 7 bases. V was clipped by 0 bases and J by 9 bases; unmatched bases: 6. This CDR3 is 14 amino acids long. CDR1 is SGHRS and CDR2 is YFSETQ in the germline V gene. DNA for the CDR3: TGCGCCAGCAGCTTGGGTTCAGGGGGAGCCACCATATATTTT. The encoded protein is CASSLGSGGATIYF. Full variable domain (missing parts from reference TRBV5-1 and TRBJ1-3): KAGVTQTPRYLIKTRGQQVTLSCSPISGHRSVSWYQQTPGQGLQFLFEYFSETQRNKGNFPGRFSGRQFSNSRSEMNVSTLELGDSALYLCASSLGSGGATIYFGEGSWLTVV.

This rearrangement joins TRBV12-3 or TRBV12-4 to TRBJ2-7, with a tentative D call TRBD1 (5 bases). Trimming shortened V by 4 bases and J by 5 bases, and 9 bases separated the two germline ends. The CDR3 has 12 residues. The CDR3 coding sequence is TGTGCCAGCAGTTCACAGGTGCACGAGCAGTACTTC. Protein sequence: CASSSQVHEQYF.

The chain is built from TRBV20-1 and TRBJ2-1; 12 nucleotides agree with TRBD1. The CDR3 runs 18 residues. Germline CDR1 and CDR2: DFQATT and SNEGSKA (reference sequence). V gave up 3 bases and J gave up 6 bases; unmatched junction bases: 15. This CDR3 reads CSASFLSLGQGASNEQFF. Written as DNA, the CDR3 is TGCAGTGCTAGTTTTTTATCCTTGGGACAGGGGGCTTCCAATGAGCAGTTCTTC.